This passage covers 5 T cell receptor beta chains from one sample sequenced in a study of T cell responses to AZD1222 COVID-19 vaccine. Generated by immunoSEQ multiplex PCR, the TCRdb table keeps only in-frame clones and is missing some. The sample holds approximately 100,000 clones; 85% are singletons and the top ten take about 4.5%. The sample was peripheral blood, taken 28 days after the second AZD1222 dose. These receptors were obtained from an adult who received the AZD1222 COVID-19 vaccine.

As DNA, the CDR3 is TGCGCCAGCAGCCCCGTGTCACAAGCGGGGGGGCTCCGCGAGCAGTACTTC. Encoded protein: CASSPVSQAGGLREQYF. The chain employs TRBV5-1 and TRBJ2-7; the match to TRBD2 covers 10 bases. The V and J ends lost 4 bases and 6 bases, in that order; junction bases with no gene match: 16. CDR3 length: 17 residues. Germline assignment: CDR1 SGHRS and CDR2 YFSETQ.

The chain joins TRBV18 to TRBJ1-4; no definite D call. V was clipped by 6 bases and J by 4 bases, with 18 bases between them. Germline-derived CDR1 and CDR2 are KGHSH and LQKENI. CDR3 length: 16 residues. CDR3 coding DNA: TGTGCCAGCTCCTCCGCATCTGGGAGTGGTAATGAAAAACTGTTTTTT. It specifies CASSSASGSGNEKLFF.

This rearrangement joins TRBV4-3 to TRBJ2-5, with D perhaps matching TRBD2 (6 bases). There are 15 residues in the CDR3. V shed 0 bases and J shed 5 bases, with 13 bases lying between them. Germline V gives CDR1 LGHNA, CDR2 YSLEER. The CDR3 nucleotides read TGCGCCAGCAGCCAAGACCTTACGGGAGTCGAGACCCAGTACTTC. Amino acid sequence: CASSQDLTGVETQYF.

This chain links TRBV9 with TRBJ2-7; 8 nucleotides agree with TRBD2. This CDR3 spans 14 amino acids. J gave up 6 bases and V 3 bases, and 8 bases lay outside the gene matches. CDR1 SGDLS and CDR2 YYNGEE come from the germline V gene. CDR3 sequence: CASSAPGLESEQYF. Written as DNA, the CDR3 is TGTGCCAGCAGCGCCCCGGGACTAGAGTCCGAGCAGTACTTC.

In this sample, this clone turned up a few times. This chain joins TRBV3-1 (or the pseudogene TRBV3-2) and TRBJ2-1, with D perhaps assigned TRBD1 or TRBD2 (6 bases each). Trimming stripped 1 base from V and 9 bases from J, with 13 bases between. Germline CDR1 LGHDT, CDR2 YNNKEL (reference sequence). The CDR3 is made up of 14 amino acids. The CDR3 is CASSQAGAQAEQFF. The CDR3 DNA reads as TGTGCCAGCAGCCAAGCGGGGGCCCAGGCTGAGCAGTTCTTC.